These 18 T cell receptor beta chains came from one sample sequenced in a study of OX40 agonist ivuxolimab in advanced cancers. The table came from immunoSEQ multiplex PCR; TCRdb's copy has only in-frame clones and leaves some out. Here the sample spans about 60,000 clones, 80% to 90% being singletons. Specimen: CD4+ or CD8+ T cells sorted from blood, collected in a trial of the OX40 agonist ivuxolimab. These receptors came from an adult with an advanced solid tumor such as melanoma, head and neck, liver or kidney cancer.

The gene calls are TRBV7-8 and TRBJ1-6; 7 nucleotides agree with TRBD1. Germline V lookup: CDR1 SGHVS, CDR2 FQNEAQ. The CDR3 length is 16 residues. Germline trimming cut 2 bases from V and 13 bases from J; bases unmatched to any gene: 14. The CDR3 loop reads CASSLTTAGTALPLHF. DNA for the CDR3: TGTGCCAGCAGCTTAACAACGGCCGGGACAGCGCTCCCCCTCCACTTT.

This chain links TRBV12-5 with TRBJ2-3; no reliable D call. V was clipped by 6 bases and J by 2 bases, with 9 bases between them. CDR3 length: 13 amino acids. Looked up from germline, CDR1 is LGHNT and CDR2 is FRNRAP. CDR3 sequence (DNA): TGTGCTAGTGGCACTACCAACACAGATACGCAGTATTTT. This encodes CASGTTNTDTQYF. The full variable domain, in which reference TRBV12-5 and TRBJ2-3 provide the parts outside the CDR3, is DARVTQTPRHKVTEMGQEVTMRCQPILGHNTVFWYRQTMMQGLELLAYFRNRAPLDDSGMPKDRFSAEMPDATLATLKIQPSEPRDSAVYFCASGTTNTDTQYFGPGTRLTVL.

This clone appeared once. The chain combines TRBV5-1 with TRBJ2-3; 12 bases map to TRBD2. CDR1 is SGHRS and CDR2 is YFSETQ in the germline V gene. The CDR3 length is 17 residues. Trimming at V came to 0 bases and at J to 7 bases, leaving 9 bases not matched to a gene. The CDR3 DNA reads TGCGCCAGCAGCTTGGGGCTGGGGACTAGCGGGTCAAATACGCAGTATTTT. This codes for CASSLGLGTSGSNTQYF.

The gene calls are TRBV2 and TRBJ1-5; 7 nucleotides agree with TRBD1. With V trimmed by 8 bases and J by 0 bases, 10 bases remained unmatched. The CDR3 length is 16 residues. The germline V gene has CDR1 SNHLY and CDR2 FYNNEI. CDR3 DNA sequence: TGTGCCAGCTGCCAATCGGGACAGCGTAGCAATCAGCCCCAGCATTTT. This sequence encodes CASCQSGQRSNQPQHF.

This chain connects TRBV5-5 to TRBJ1-2, with 7 bases lining up with TRBD1. Germline V gene sequence: CDR1 SGHKS, CDR2 YYEKEE (reference sequence). The ends lost 6 bases at V and 4 bases at J; junction bases unmatched: 3. This CDR3 is built from 12 residues. The CDR3 region is CASTGTVYGYTF. In DNA, the CDR3 is TGTGCCAGCACCGGGACAGTCTATGGCTACACCTTC.

The CDR3 loop reads CASSTRDSIEETQYF. The CDR3, as DNA: TGTGCCAGTAGTACCCGTGACTCAATTGAAGAGACCCAGTACTTC. The rearrangement joins TRBV19 to TRBJ2-5; unclear D gene. The CDR3 contains 15 residues. The V and J ends lost 4 bases and 3 bases respectively, with 15 bases between them. Germline V CDR1 and CDR2: LNHDA, SQIVND (reference sequence).

The V call is TRBV18, the J call TRBJ2-3; the match to TRBD2 covers 14 bases. Germline CDR1 KGHSH, CDR2 LQKENI. The CDR3 runs to 23 residues. V shed 3 bases, J shed 2 bases, and the junction held 22 bases outside the gene matches. DNA of the CDR3: TGTGCCAGCTCACCGAATCAACTTCCGGGACTAGCGGGAGAAGGGGCAGTCACAGATACGCAGTATTTT. Translation: CASSPNQLPGLAGEGAVTDTQYF.

This clone has only one observation. The V gene is TRBV27, the J gene TRBJ1-4; 8 bases map to TRBD1. With 2 bases clipped from V and 7 bases from J, the junction kept 3 bases outside the gene matches. The CDR3 has 14 amino acids. From germline, CDR1 is MNHEY and CDR2 SMNVEV (reference sequence). CDR3 in amino acids: CASSLDRGGEKLFF. The CDR3 bases are TGTGCCAGCAGTTTAGACAGGGGAGGTGAAAAACTGTTTTTT.

This sequence joins TRBV2 and TRBJ2-1, with a tentative D call TRBD1 (6 bases). The ends were cut back, 6 bases at V and 9 bases at J, with 12 bases in the middle. This CDR3 is built from 12 residues. Germline assignment: CDR1 SNHLY and CDR2 FYNNEI. This CDR3 is CASRERGSEQFF. CDR3 nucleotide sequence: TGTGCCAGCAGGGAAAGGGGGAGTGAGCAGTTCTTC.

V is TRBV5-1 and J is TRBJ2-1; D may be TRBD1 or TRBD2 (5 bases each). The CDR3 length is 14 residues. The germline V gene encodes CDR1 SGHRS and CDR2 YFSETQ. V was clipped by 4 bases and J by 6 bases, with 14 bases between them. As DNA, the CDR3 is TGCGCCAGCAGCCGGGACCTAGGAAGCAATGAGCAGTTCTTC. It encodes CASSRDLGSNEQFF.

The chain links TRBV21-1 to TRBJ2-7; the listed D gene, TRBD1, was not tested against the DNA. TRBV21-1 is a known pseudogene. The CDR3 totals 11 residues. CDR3 protein: CPDRDTYEQYV. In DNA form, the CDR3 reads TGTCCCGACCGAGACACCTACGAGCAGTACGTC.

V and J are TRBV6-1 and TRBJ1-1; D is unresolved. The germline gives CDR1 MNHNS, CDR2 SASEGT. The CDR3 runs to 16 residues. V lost 0 bases and J 0 bases, leaving 11 bases between the germline ends. DNA for the CDR3: TGTGCCAGCAGTGAAGCGCTTATAAGGGTGAACACTGAAGCTTTCTTT. Protein: CASSEALIRVNTEAFF.

The V and J genes are TRBV2 and TRBJ2-7; D may be TRBD1 (5 bases). V was trimmed by 6 bases and J by 6 bases, leaving 9 bases between them. The germline CDR1 and CDR2 sequences are SNHLY and FYNNEI. The CDR3 is 11 residues long. CDR3 sequence: CASRGEAEQYF. CDR3 nucleotides: TGTGCCAGCAGAGGGGAAGCCGAGCAGTACTTC. The full variable domain, its missing parts supplied by reference TRBV2 and TRBJ2-7, is EPEVTQTPSHQVTQMGQEVILRCVPISNHLYFYWYRQILGQKVEFLVSFYNNEISEKSEIFDDQFSVERPDGSNFTLKIRSTKLEDSAMYFCASRGEAEQYFGPGTRLTVT.

The chain is built from TRBV20-1 and TRBJ2-1, with 10 positions matching TRBD2. There are 11 residues in the CDR3. Germline V lookup: CDR1 DFQATT, CDR2 SNEGSKA (reference sequence). Losses at the gene ends were 5 bases for V and 13 bases for J; bases not matched to a gene: 5. The CDR3 loop is CSADSGREQFF. As DNA, the CDR3 is TGCAGTGCTGACAGCGGGAGGGAACAGTTCTTC.

The chain couples TRBV6-6 to TRBJ2-4; D perhaps matches TRBD2 (5 bases). V was pared by 6 bases and J by 0 bases, with 9 bases between. This CDR3 has 14 residues. Germline loops: CDR1 MNHNY, CDR2 SVGAGI (reference sequence). Here the CDR3 reads CASRSGVAKNIQYF. CDR3 DNA: TGTGCCAGCAGATCCGGGGTAGCCAAAAACATTCAGTACTTC.

The CDR3 coding sequence is TGTGCCAGCAGGCTCAGGGGCAACTATGGCTACACCTTC. This gives the protein CASRLRGNYGYTF. This chain joins TRBV6-5 and TRBJ1-2; D might be TRBD1 (6 bases). Germline assignment: CDR1 MNHEY and CDR2 SVGAGI. Trimming removed 6 bases from V and 2 bases from J, with 10 bases in between. This CDR3 region has 13 residues.

V and J are TRBV7-9 and TRBJ2-5, with 12 bases that match TRBD2. The DNA end is a closer match to TRBJ2-7, so the J assignment may be wrong. The CDR3 is made up of 17 amino acids. Germline-derived CDR1 and CDR2 are SEHNR and FQNEAQ (reference sequence). The CDR3 nucleotides read TGTGCCAGCAGCTTAGTTTTGGCTAGCGGGAGGGCCTACGAGCAGTACTTC. It specifies CASSLVLASGRAYEQYF.

The rearrangement joins TRBV7-3 to TRBJ2-1; D gene uncertain. V lost 2 bases to trimming and J lost 6 bases, with 14 bases between them. The V gene's germline CDR1 is SGHTA and CDR2 FQGTGA. The CDR3 sequence is 15 residues long. The CDR3 DNA reads TGTGCCAGCAGCTTAGTTTCTGGACGCGTCAATGAGCAGTTCTTC. This sequence encodes CASSLVSGRVNEQFF. Variable domain in full (rest from reference TRBV7-3 and TRBJ2-1): GAGVSQTPSNKVTEKGKYVELRCDPISGHTALYWYRQSLGQGPEFLIYFQGTGAADDSGLPNDRFFAVRPEGSVSTLKIQRTERGDSAVYLCASSLVSGRVNEQFFGPGTRLTVL.